This TCR beta chain was recorded in a study of blood T cell repertoires in COVID-19. The CDR3 length is 13 residues. The germline CDR1 and CDR2 sequences are KGHSH and LQKENI. Trimming removed 8 bases from V and 7 bases from J, with 12 bases in between. Per the original methods: Using reference gene primer amplification, nucleated cell counts were estimated. Assay: immunoSEQ multiplex PCR; the TCRdb copy retains only in-frame clones and omits some. V and J calls plus clone size are reproduced from that table; the DNA served to infer D and trimming. Of roughly 20,000 clones listed, about 85% are singletons.

The rearrangement links TRBV18 to TRBJ1-6, with D possibly TRBD1 on 6 matching bases. This sequence was found in a human donor in a cohort sampled during active COVID-19. The specimen was peripheral blood. The DNA of the CDR3 is TGTGCCAGCGAATTGGACAGAAATTCACCCCTCCACTTT. Protein: CASELDRNSPLHF. Combining the CDR3 with reference TRBV18 and TRBJ1-6 gives the whole variable domain NAGVMQNPRHLVRRRGQEARLRCSPMKGHSHVYWYRQLPEEGLKFMVYLQKENIIDESGMPKERFSAEFPKEGPSILRIQQVVRGDSAAYFCASELDRNSPLHFGNGTRLTVT.